These T cell receptor beta chains were read from a single sample in a study of cytomegalovirus exposure and HLA in healthy donors. Sequenced by immunoSEQ multiplex PCR; TCRdb stores in-frame clones only, minus some. The repertoire holds tens of thousands of clones, with about 89% as singletons. Sequences were obtained from PBMCs. The source is a woman aged 18 to 35 in good health and CMV-seronegative. Each CDR3 is given with its conserved first and last residue. D genes are given only for firm matches. For some rows the clone size is stated as once, few or many, or as a class when expanded; others skip it.

>TRBJ1-4|NA|TRBV15|TRBD1
CATSRQGAGDEKLFF
TGTGCCACCAGCAGACAGGGGGCCGGGGATGAAAAACTGTTTTTT
>TRBJ2-4|NA|TRBV5-1|NA
CASSLQGTNIQYF
TGCGCCAGCAGCTTGCAGGGGACAAACATTCAGTACTTC
>TRBJ2-1|NA|TRBV28|TRBD2
CASSLVSGGAYNEQFF
TGTGCCAGCAGTTTGGTCAGCGGGGGGGCCTACAATGAGCAGTTCTTC
>TRBJ2-7|NA|TRBV15|TRBD1
CATSREAGGYEQYF
TGTGCCACCAGCAGAGAGGCAGGGGGCTACGAGCAGTACTTC
>TRBJ2-5|NA|TRBV6-5|NA
CAKEGARRETQYF
TGTGCCAAGGAGGGGGCTAGGAGAGAGACCCAGTACTTC
>TRBJ2-6|NA|TRBV5-1|NA
CASSLAGGWGANVLTF
TGCGCCAGCAGCTTGGCCGGAGGGTGGGGGGCCAACGTCCTGACTTTC
>TRBJ1-1|NA|TRBV10-3|TRBD1
CAIRGTGGLTEAFF
TGTGCCATCAGGGGGACAGGGGGCTTAACTGAAGCTTTCTTT
>TRBJ2-5|NA|TRBV9|TRBD2
CASSRGGQETQYF
TGTGCCAGCAGCCGGGGGGGGCAAGAGACCCAGTACTTC
>TRBJ2-6|NA|TRBV30|NA
CAWVEGAGANVLTF
TGTGCCTGGGTGGAGGGAGCTGGGGCCAACGTCCTGACTTTC
>TRBJ2-5|NA|TRBV6-1|TRBD2
CASSAGLLSQETQYF
TGTGCCAGCAGCGCGGGACTACTAAGCCAAGAGACCCAGTACTTC
>TRBJ2-2|once|TRBV2|NA
CASSVLHRELFF
TGTGCCAGCAGCGTACTACACCGGGAGCTGTTTTTT
>TRBJ2-6|NA|TRBV14|TRBD1
CASSSYPGQTIISGANVLTF
TGTGCCAGCAGCTCATACCCGGGACAGACGATTATATCTGGGGCCAACGTCCTGACTTTC
>TRBJ2-6|once|TRBV5-4|TRBD1
CASSSDRAGGLSSGANVLTF
TGTGCCAGCAGCTCAGACCGAGCAGGGGGCTTATCGTCTGGGGCCAACGTCCTGACTTTC
>TRBJ1-1|NA|TRBV6-1|NA
CASSDRVLRTEAFF
TGTGCCAGCAGTGACAGGGTTTTGAGAACTGAAGCTTTCTTT
>TRBJ1-2|NA|TRBV28|TRBD1
CASSARPGQGYGYTF
TGTGCCAGCAGCGCGAGACCGGGACAGGGGTATGGCTACACCTTC
>TRBJ1-5|NA|TRBV7-8|NA
CASSFSVNQPQHF
TGTGCCAGCAGCTTCTCGGTAAATCAGCCCCAGCATTTT
>TRBJ1-5|once|TRBV6-1|TRBD1
CASRPGQDSNQPQHF
TGTGCCAGCAGGCCGGGACAGGATAGCAATCAGCCCCAGCATTTT
>TRBJ2-7|NA|TRBV6-5|NA
CASSRDRYYEQYF
TGTGCCAGCAGCCGAGACAGGTACTACGAGCAGTACTTC
>TRBJ1-1|NA|TRBV18|NA
CASSAGVNTEAFF
TGTGCCAGCTCAGCAGGGGTGAACACTGAAGCTTTCTTT
>TRBJ1-1|NA|TRBV5-4|NA
CASSFLTENTEAFF
TGTGCCAGCAGCTTCCTAACAGAGAACACTGAAGCTTTCTTT
>TRBJ2-1|NA|TRBV5-5|TRBD2
CASSPLAELYNEQFF
TGTGCCAGCAGCCCGCTAGCGGAACTCTACAATGAGCAGTTCTTC
>TRBJ2-2|NA|TRBV11-1|NA
CASSLLAGNTGELFF
TGTGCCAGCAGCTTACTGGCAGGGAACACCGGGGAGCTGTTTTTT
>TRBJ2-1|NA|TRBV28|TRBD2
CASSRTDYSGRADEQFF
TGTGCCAGCAGTAGGACCGACTATAGCGGGAGGGCCGATGAGCAGTTCTTC
>TRBJ1-3|NA|TRBV5-1|TRBD1
CASSLGGAGNTIYF
TGCGCCAGCAGCTTAGGGGGCGCTGGAAACACCATATATTTT
>TRBJ2-1|NA|TRBV11-2|NA
CASSPLGGRVYNEQFF
TGTGCCAGCAGCCCCCTGGGGGGGCGCGTCTACAATGAGCAGTTCTTC
>TRBJ2-5|NA|TRBV19|TRBD2
CASSYTGTSGGGETQYF
TGTGCCAGTAGCTACACCGGGACTAGCGGGGGGGGAGAGACCCAGTACTTC
>TRBJ1-1|NA|TRBV5-4|TRBD1
CASSWTGVNTEAFF
TGTGCCAGCAGCTGGACAGGGGTGAACACTGAAGCTTTCTTT
>TRBJ1-2|NA|TRBV10-1|TRBD1
CASSGDRVAAGYTF
TGCGCCAGCAGTGGGGACAGGGTTGCAGCGGGCTACACCTTC
>TRBJ1-4|NA|TRBV6-1|NA
CAIRELEKLFF
TGTGCCATCCGGGAGCTTGAAAAACTGTTTTTT
>TRBJ2-5|NA|TRBV10-3|TRBD1
CAISKDRGLETQYF
TGTGCCATCAGTAAAGACAGGGGGCTAGAGACCCAGTACTTC
>TRBJ2-5|once|TRBV28|TRBD2
CASSSVAGGQETQYF
TGTGCCAGCAGTTCCGTAGCGGGGGGGCAAGAGACCCAGTACTTC
>TRBJ2-3|NA|TRBV5-8|TRBD2
CASSLGLAGDTSTDTQYF
TGTGCCAGCAGCTTGGGACTAGCGGGGGATACTAGCACAGATACGCAGTATTTT
>TRBJ2-5|NA|TRBV5-1|TRBD2
CASSTGLAGVGETQYF
TGCGCCAGCAGCACAGGACTAGCGGGAGTGGGAGAGACCCAGTACTTC
>TRBJ2-3|NA|TRBV5-1|NA
CASSPGDSYTDTQYF
TGCGCCAGCAGCCCGGGGGATTCCTACACAGATACGCAGTATTTT
>TRBJ2-2|once|TRBV2|TRBD1
CASSTDRAGTGELFF
TGTGCCAGCAGTACCGACAGGGCGGGCACCGGGGAGCTGTTTTTT
>TRBJ2-1|NA|TRBV5-6|NA
CASSPLGQGQRGYNEQFF
TGTGCCAGCAGCCCCCTCGGGCAGGGCCAAAGGGGTTACAATGAGCAGTTCTTC
>TRBJ2-2|NA|TRBV10-1|TRBD1
CASSEPSAGTANTGELFF
TGCGCCAGCAGTGAGCCGAGCGCCGGGACAGCGAACACCGGGGAGCTGTTTTTT
>TRBJ2-5|NA|TRBV10-3|NA
CAISESRRRGRTETQYF
TGTGCCATCAGTGAGTCGAGACGGAGGGGGCGTACGGAGACCCAGTACTTC
>TRBJ1-4|NA|TRBV10-3|NA
CAISELQGKGKLFF
TGTGCCATCAGTGAGTTGCAGGGAAAGGGAAAACTGTTTTTT
>TRBJ1-2|NA|TRBV19|NA
CASSPAQGNYGYTF
TGTGCCAGTAGTCCCGCCCAGGGTAACTATGGCTACACCTTC
>TRBJ2-1|NA|TRBV27|NA
CASSVSRTYNEQFF
TGTGCCAGCAGCGTGTCTAGAACCTACAATGAGCAGTTCTTC
>TRBJ2-1|NA|TRBV6-1|TRBD1
CASRGQGSVNEQFF
TGTGCCAGCAGAGGACAGGGGTCGGTCAATGAGCAGTTCTTC